This passage covers 21 T cell receptor beta chains from one sample sequenced in a study of circulating tumor DNA in untreated peripheral T-cell lymphoma. Method: immunoSEQ multiplex PCR; TCRdb's copy keeps in-frame clones and lacks some. The profile shows about 9,200 clones, around 76% of them singletons. Input material: tumor tissue. These receptors were obtained from a human donor with peripheral T-cell lymphoma.

The genes are TRBV2 and TRBJ2-5; D is unresolved. The germline gives CDR1 SNHLY, CDR2 FYNNEI. CDR3 length: 12 residues. The V and J ends lost 5 bases and 4 bases respectively, with 8 bases between them. The CDR3 region is CASSSSLETQYF. CDR3 nucleotide sequence: TGTGCCAGCAGTTCATCTTTAGAGACCCAGTACTTC.

The chain is built from TRBV7-5 and TRBJ1-4. TRBV7-5 is noted as a pseudogene. The CDR3 is 16 amino acids. The CDR3 coding sequence is TGTGCCAGCAGCTTAGAAGGGACTTACCCGAGGGAAAAACTGTTTTTT. Translation: CASSLEGTYPREKLFF.

Regarding this clone: Compared with germline, one end of the junction differs, possibly owing to a read error. The rearrangement uses TRBV5-1 and TRBJ2-7; D may match TRBD1 or TRBD2 (5 bases each). The germline CDR1 and CDR2 sequences are SGHRS and YFSETQ. The CDR3 has 15 amino acids. CDR3: CASRLVGTDGYEQYF. The CDR3 region has the DNA TGCGCCAGCAGATTGGTCGGGACGGACGGCTACGAGCAGTACTTC.

The rearrangement uses TRBV28 and TRBJ2-7, with 8 bases aligning to TRBD1. The CDR3 sequence is 15 residues long. The ends lost 5 bases at V and 3 bases at J; junction bases unmatched: 9. Germline-derived CDR1 and CDR2 are MDHEN and SYDVKM. CDR3 amino acids: CASSPIRDRYYEQYF. Written as DNA, the CDR3 is TGTGCCAGCAGTCCTATCCGGGACAGGTACTACGAGCAGTACTTC.

The chain has TRBV23-1 and TRBJ2-7; 8 nucleotides line up with TRBD1. TRBV23-1 is assigned to the ORF class and has an uncertain function. The V gene end was trimmed by 7 bases and the J gene end by 5 bases; junction bases not matched to a gene: 7. The CDR3 totals 13 residues. The CDR3 reads CASNLRGRDEQYF. The CDR3 coding sequence is TGCGCCAGCAACCTCAGGGGGCGGGACGAGCAGTACTTC.

J is TRBJ2-3 and V is TRBV11-3, with 8 bases matching TRBD1. V gave up 3 bases and J gave up 6 bases; unmatched junction bases: 8. This CDR3 has 15 amino acids. CDR1 and CDR2 (germline): SGHNT, YENEEA. The CDR3 reads CASSFLRTGMDTQYF. CDR3 coding DNA: TGTGCCAGCAGCTTTCTACGGACAGGGATGGATACGCAGTATTTT.

With regard to this clone: Compared with germline, one end of the junction differs, possibly owing to a read error. The chain has TRBV6-8 and TRBJ1-1, with D hard to call. CDR1 and CDR2 from the germline V gene are MNHGY and SAAAGT. The CDR3 runs 12 residues. The DNA for the CDR3 is TGTGCCATCAGTAAGGGAACCACTGAAGCTTTCTTT. Encoded protein: CAISKGTTEAFF.

The chain has TRBV11-3 and TRBJ2-7, with 7 bases aligning to TRBD1. V shed 5 bases and J 8 bases; nucleotides not matched to a gene: 12. This CDR3 is built from 14 residues. The germline gives CDR1 SGHNT, CDR2 YENEEA. CDR3 protein: CASSPGDSPRQQYF. CDR3 bases: TGTGCCAGCAGCCCTGGGGACAGCCCTCGGCAGCAGTACTTC.

The J gene is TRBJ1-3, the V gene TRBV6-8; D gene unclear. Germline CDR1 reads MNHGY; CDR2 reads SAAAGT. The CDR3 runs to 14 residues. Trimming removed 5 bases at V and 2 bases at J, with 10 bases between. DNA for the CDR3: TGTGCCAGCAGTGCCAATATGGCTGGAAACACCATATATTTT. It is translated as CASSANMAGNTIYF.

A single count supports this clone. The chain joins TRBV6-8 to TRBJ2-3, with D perhaps matching TRBD2 (6 bases). Per germline, CDR1 MNHGY and CDR2 SAAAGT. The CDR3 is 12 amino acids. With 6 bases removed from V and 14 bases from J, the gap between germline ends came to 18 bases. CDR3 in amino acids: CASRGAGPLLYF. The CDR3 DNA sequence: TGTGCCAGCAGGGGAGCGGGCCCCCTTTTGTATTTT.

This clone appeared a few times. The chain is built from TRBV6-8 and TRBJ1-1, with TRBD1 matching over 8 bases. With 2 bases clipped from V and 1 base from J, the junction kept 0 bases outside the gene matches. This CDR3 has 14 residues. CDR1 and CDR2 (germline): MNHGY, SAAAGT. As DNA, the CDR3 is TGTGCCAGCAGTTACGGGACAGGGAACACTGAAGCTTTCTTT. It is translated as CASSYGTGNTEAFF.

This clone has more than one count but fewer than ten. The V gene is TRBV19, the J gene TRBJ2-2; D perhaps matches TRBD1 (6 bases). The CDR3 length is 16 residues. The V gene lost 0 bases and the J gene lost 4 bases, with 12 bases spanning the gap. CDR1 LNHDA and CDR2 SQIVND come from the germline V gene (reference sequence). The CDR3 bases are TGTGCCAGTAGTATAGAGCTGGGGGCGGGCACCGGGGAGCTGTTTTTT. It yields the protein CASSIELGAGTGELFF.

This clone appeared a few times. The chain combines TRBV6-8 with TRBJ2-5; D gene uncertain. This CDR3 region has 14 residues. Germline assignment: CDR1 MNHGY and CDR2 SAAAGT. Trimming left V 6 bases short and J 0 bases short, with 11 bases between. CDR3 sequence: CASSQDIYQETQYF. The CDR3 nucleotides read TGTGCCAGCAGCCAAGACATTTACCAAGAGACCCAGTACTTC.

The chain employs TRBV9 and TRBJ1-1; D is ambiguous. V gave up 5 bases and J gave up 4 bases, with 12 bases separating them. Germline V lookup: CDR1 SGDLS, CDR2 YYNGEE. The CDR3 contains 13 residues. The CDR3 is CASSREVSTEAFF. The CDR3 DNA reads as TGTGCCAGCAGTAGGGAGGTCTCCACTGAAGCTTTCTTT.

The gene calls are TRBV6-8 and TRBJ2-7, with D possibly being TRBD1 (6 bases). The CDR3 is made up of 16 amino acids. Germline CDR1 and CDR2: MNHGY and SAAAGT. V was trimmed by 2 bases and J by 6 bases, leaving 20 bases between them. CDR3 protein: CASSYDGGLRGGEQYF. Written as DNA, the CDR3 is TGTGCCAGCAGTTACGACGGAGGTCTTCGAGGGGGCGAGCAGTACTTC.

The chain has TRBV6-8 and TRBJ1-1; D remains unclear. CDR3 length equals 14 residues. The V end was cut by 7 bases, the J end by 0 bases, with 12 bases between. CDR1 MNHGY and CDR2 SAAAGT come from the germline V gene. CDR3 protein: CASNGPRLNTEAFF. The CDR3 coding sequence is TGTGCCAGCAACGGTCCTCGCTTGAACACTGAAGCTTTCTTT.

The chain combines TRBV6-8 with TRBJ2-7; 7 bases align to TRBD1. CDR1 is MNHGY, CDR2 SAAAGT, per germline. The CDR3 totals 14 residues. The DNA for the CDR3 is TGTGTCAGTAAAGGACAGGTGAACTCCTACGAGCAGTACTTC. Amino acid sequence: CVSKGQVNSYEQYF.

The chain carries TRBV5-1 and TRBJ2-7; TRBD1 aligns across 10 bases. Germline assignment: CDR1 SGHRS and CDR2 YFSETQ. After removal of 2 bases from V and 7 bases from J, the junction contained 9 bases not matched to a gene. This CDR3 contains 15 residues. The chain's CDR3 is CASSLQDRGLGEQYF. In DNA, the CDR3 is TGCGCCAGCAGCTTACAGGACAGGGGGTTAGGGGAGCAGTACTTC.

The chain uses TRBV18 and TRBJ2-3; a possible D gene is TRBD2 (5 bases). The germline V gene has CDR1 KGHSH and CDR2 LQKENI. The CDR3 is made up of 13 amino acids. V was trimmed by 1 base and J by 3 bases, leaving 5 bases between them. The chain's CDR3 is CASSPRLTDTQYF. In nucleotides, the CDR3 is TGTGCCAGCTCACCACGACTAACAGATACGCAGTATTTT.

The chain carries TRBV6-8 and TRBJ2-7; D ambiguous. This CDR3 contains 15 residues. The germline V and J ends were trimmed by 6 bases and 2 bases, with 17 bases remaining between them. In germline, CDR1 is MNHGY, CDR2 SAAAGT. The DNA of the CDR3 is TGTGCCAGCAGGACGACGGATGGCCCACCCTACGAGCAGTACTTC. Translation: CASRTTDGPPYEQYF.

The V gene is TRBV1, the J gene TRBJ1-5; TRBD1, the D gene given by the table, was not confirmed from the DNA. TRBV1 is marked as a pseudogene. This CDR3 is 16 amino acids long. The CDR3 spells CASSRGTGGGNQPQHF. CDR3 DNA sequence: TGCGCCAGCAGCCGTGGGACAGGGGGCGGCAATCAGCCCCAGCATTTT.